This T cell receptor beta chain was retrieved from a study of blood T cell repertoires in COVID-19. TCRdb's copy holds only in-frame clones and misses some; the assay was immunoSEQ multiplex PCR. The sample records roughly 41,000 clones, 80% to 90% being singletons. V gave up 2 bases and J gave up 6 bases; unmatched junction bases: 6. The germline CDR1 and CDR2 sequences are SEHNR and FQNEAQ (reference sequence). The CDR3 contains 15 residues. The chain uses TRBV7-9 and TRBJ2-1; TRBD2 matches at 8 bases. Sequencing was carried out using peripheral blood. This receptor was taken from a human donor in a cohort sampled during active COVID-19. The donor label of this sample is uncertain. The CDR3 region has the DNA TGTGCCAGCAGCTTAAGCGGGGGCAACCTCAATGAGCAGTTCTTC. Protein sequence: CASSLSGGNLNEQFF.